The entry below describes one TCR beta chain. Its antigen remains unidentified. Only in-frame clones appear in the TCRdb table, and some are missing; sequencing was by immunoSEQ multiplex PCR. The table shows almost 70,000 clones, with roughly nine tenths occurring only once. The data originate from a study of OX40 agonist ivuxolimab in advanced cancers. Across the study: The study reported partial responses in three patients: one hepatocellular carcinoma, two cutaneous melanoma.

Study results and limitations: At doses 0.1 to 3.0 mg/kg, CD4+ and CD8+ clones expanded.

CDR3 size: 17 residues. Germline V gene sequence: CDR1 MDHEN, CDR2 SYDVKM. V lost 3 bases and J lost 0, with 18 bases in between. Sample: CD4+ or CD8+ T cells sorted from blood, taken in a trial of the OX40 agonist ivuxolimab. The chain recombines TRBV28 with TRBJ2-7; D is unclear. This clonotype was sampled from an adult with an advanced solid tumor such as melanoma, head and neck, liver or kidney cancer. The CDR3, as DNA: TGTGCCAGCAGTTTCTGGCTTGGAGATCTCAGCTCCTACGAGCAGTACTTC. Protein: CASSFWLGDLSSYEQYF. Looking up the rest from reference TRBV28 and TRBJ2-7 gives the full variable domain: DVKVTQSSRYLVKRTGEKVFLECVQDMDHENMFWYRQDPGLGLRLIYFSYDVKMKEKGDIPEGYSVSREKKERFSLILESASTNQTSMYLCASSFWLGDLSSYEQYFGPGTRLTVT.